This TCR beta chain is drawn from a study of early T cells in non-severe SARS-CoV-2 infection. Study context: The chains were unpaired, and the sequenced material was bulk RNA from unsorted whole blood. Study-wide results and caveats: Database matching using VDJdb favored anti-spike CD8 responses, with private and CD4 specificities left missing.

The CDR3 is 14 residues long. In germline, CDR1 is MDHEN, CDR2 SYDVKM. With V trimmed by 5 bases and J by 1 base, 3 bases remained unmatched. In the case of this clonotype: Its antigen is unidentified.

The TCR library protocol was used to attach unique molecular identifiers. These identifiers were attached to individual cDNA molecules. Using its own MiXCR run on the 5' RACE reads, TCRdb lists one record per CDR3 protein. The repertoire includes tens of thousands of distinct CDR3 sequences, 7.5% to 10% of them detected once, and 14% to 15% sits in the top ten. This chain uses TRBV28 with TRBJ1-1; 8 positions match TRBD1. Sequencing was done on a sample of whole blood. The clonotype comes from an adult who was a healthcare worker with PCR-confirmed SARS-CoV-2 infection or an uninfected control (not recorded which). The DNA for the CDR3 is TGTGCCAGCAGTACAGGGGGAAGGAACACTGAAGCTTTCTTT. As protein: CASSTGGRNTEAFF. Combining the CDR3 with reference TRBV28 and TRBJ1-1 gives the whole variable domain DVKVTQSSRYLVKRTGEKVFLECVQDMDHENMFWYRQDPGLGLRLIYFSYDVKMKEKGDIPEGYSVSREKKERFSLILESASTNQTSMYLCASSTGGRNTEAFFGQGTRLTVV.